The present T cell receptor beta chain was sequenced within a study of siplizumab effects on memory and regulatory T cells. Sequencing used immunoSEQ multiplex PCR; TCRdb keeps in-frame clones, though not all of them. The repertoire holds some 100,000 clones, with about 91% as singletons. V was pared by 4 bases and J by 0 bases, with 8 bases of the junction left unmatched. Germline V gene data show CDR1 as SGHRS and CDR2 as YFSETQ. This CDR3 contains 18 residues. The receptor's source is a human donor in good health. Some clones in this sample may be carry-over from other donors' samples. Sequencing was done on a sample of CD4+ T cells sorted from blood. The chain uses TRBV5-1 and TRBJ2-1, with 12 bases identical to TRBD2. The CDR3 nucleotides are TGCGCCAGCAGCGGAGGACTAGCGGGAATAAGCTCCTACAATGAGCAGTTCTTC. It yields the protein CASSGGLAGISSYNEQFF.